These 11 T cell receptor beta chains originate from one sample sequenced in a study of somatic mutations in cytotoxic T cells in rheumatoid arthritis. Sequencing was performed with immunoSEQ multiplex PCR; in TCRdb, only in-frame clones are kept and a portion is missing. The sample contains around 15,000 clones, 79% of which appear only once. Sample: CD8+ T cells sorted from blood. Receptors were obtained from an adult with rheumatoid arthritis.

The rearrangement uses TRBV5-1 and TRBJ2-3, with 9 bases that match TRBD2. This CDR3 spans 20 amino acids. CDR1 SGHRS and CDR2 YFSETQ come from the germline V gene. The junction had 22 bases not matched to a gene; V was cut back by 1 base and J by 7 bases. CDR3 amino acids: CASSLKGGRALPWTRNTQYF. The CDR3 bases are TGCGCCAGCAGCTTGAAAGGCGGGAGGGCCTTACCCTGGACACGGAATACGCAGTATTTT.

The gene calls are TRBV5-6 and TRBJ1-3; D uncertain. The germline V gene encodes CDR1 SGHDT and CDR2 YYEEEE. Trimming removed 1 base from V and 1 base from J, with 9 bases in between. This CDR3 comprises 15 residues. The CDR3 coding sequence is TGTGCCAGCAGCTTGTCAGGCGAATCTGGAAACACCATATATTTT. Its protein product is CASSLSGESGNTIYF.

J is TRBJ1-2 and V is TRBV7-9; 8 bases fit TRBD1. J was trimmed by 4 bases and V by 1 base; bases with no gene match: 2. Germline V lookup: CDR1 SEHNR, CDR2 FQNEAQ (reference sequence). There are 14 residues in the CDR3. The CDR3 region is CASSLGQGSYGYTF. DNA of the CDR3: TGTGCCAGCAGCTTAGGACAGGGGAGCTATGGCTACACCTTC.

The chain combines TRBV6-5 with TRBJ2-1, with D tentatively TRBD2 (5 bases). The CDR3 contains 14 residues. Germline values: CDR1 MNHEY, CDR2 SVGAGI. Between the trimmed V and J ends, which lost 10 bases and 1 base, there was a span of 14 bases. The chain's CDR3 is CATSVSGSYNEQFF. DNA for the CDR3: TGTGCCACCTCGGTATCGGGGTCCTACAATGAGCAGTTCTTC.

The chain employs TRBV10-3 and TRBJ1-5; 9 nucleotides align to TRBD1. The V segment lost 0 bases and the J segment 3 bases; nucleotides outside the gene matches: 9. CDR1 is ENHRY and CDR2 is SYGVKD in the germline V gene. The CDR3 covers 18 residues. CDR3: CAISESQGALDDNQPQHF. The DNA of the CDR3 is TGTGCCATCAGTGAGTCACAGGGGGCACTTGATGACAATCAGCCCCAGCATTTT.

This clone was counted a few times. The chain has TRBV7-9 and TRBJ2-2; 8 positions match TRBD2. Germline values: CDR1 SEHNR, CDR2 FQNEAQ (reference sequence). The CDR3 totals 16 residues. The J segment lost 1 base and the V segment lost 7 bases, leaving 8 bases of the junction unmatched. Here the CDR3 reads CASTQRREVNTGELFF. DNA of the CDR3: TGTGCCAGCACCCAGCGGCGGGAGGTGAACACCGGGGAGCTGTTTTTT.

CDR3: CASSTGTGTDTQYF. The DNA for the CDR3 is TGCGCCAGCAGCACCGGGACAGGCACAGATACGCAGTATTTT. The chain uses TRBV4-1 and TRBJ2-3, with 7 bases that match TRBD1. V lost 5 bases to trimming and J lost 1 base; unmatched junction nucleotides: 3. Germline CDR1 is MGHRA and CDR2 is YSYEKL. The CDR3 spans 14 residues.

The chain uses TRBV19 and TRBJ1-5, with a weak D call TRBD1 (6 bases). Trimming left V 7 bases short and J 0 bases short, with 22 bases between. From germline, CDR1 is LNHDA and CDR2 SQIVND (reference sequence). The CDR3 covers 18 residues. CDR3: CASTDRRRNTYSNQPQHF. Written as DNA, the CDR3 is TGTGCCAGTACGGACAGAAGAAGAAACACCTATAGCAATCAGCCCCAGCATTTT.

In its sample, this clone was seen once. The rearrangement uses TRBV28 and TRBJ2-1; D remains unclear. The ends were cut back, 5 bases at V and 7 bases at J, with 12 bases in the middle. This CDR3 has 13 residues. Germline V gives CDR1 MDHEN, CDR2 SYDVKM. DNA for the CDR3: TGTGCCAGCAGTGAGGTAGCTCGGAATGAGCAGTTCTTC. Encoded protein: CASSEVARNEQFF.

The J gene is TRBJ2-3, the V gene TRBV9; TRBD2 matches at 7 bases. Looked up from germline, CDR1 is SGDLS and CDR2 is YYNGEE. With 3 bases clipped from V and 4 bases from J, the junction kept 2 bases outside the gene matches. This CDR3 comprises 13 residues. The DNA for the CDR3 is TGTGCCAGCAGCGCTGGGGGGGCAGATACGCAGTATTTT. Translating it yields CASSAGGADTQYF. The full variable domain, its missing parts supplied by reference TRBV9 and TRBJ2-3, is DSGVTQTPKHLITATGQRVTLRCSPRSGDLSVYWYQQSLDQGLQFLIQYYNGEERAKGNILERFSAQQFPDLHSELNLSSLELGDSALYFCASSAGGADTQYFGPGTRLTVL.

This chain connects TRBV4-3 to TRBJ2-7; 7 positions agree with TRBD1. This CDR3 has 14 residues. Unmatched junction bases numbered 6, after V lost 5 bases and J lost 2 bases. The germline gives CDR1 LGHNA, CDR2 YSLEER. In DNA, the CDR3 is TGCGCCAGCAGCACTTCCCAGGGGGCCTACGAGCAGTACTTC. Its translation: CASSTSQGAYEQYF.